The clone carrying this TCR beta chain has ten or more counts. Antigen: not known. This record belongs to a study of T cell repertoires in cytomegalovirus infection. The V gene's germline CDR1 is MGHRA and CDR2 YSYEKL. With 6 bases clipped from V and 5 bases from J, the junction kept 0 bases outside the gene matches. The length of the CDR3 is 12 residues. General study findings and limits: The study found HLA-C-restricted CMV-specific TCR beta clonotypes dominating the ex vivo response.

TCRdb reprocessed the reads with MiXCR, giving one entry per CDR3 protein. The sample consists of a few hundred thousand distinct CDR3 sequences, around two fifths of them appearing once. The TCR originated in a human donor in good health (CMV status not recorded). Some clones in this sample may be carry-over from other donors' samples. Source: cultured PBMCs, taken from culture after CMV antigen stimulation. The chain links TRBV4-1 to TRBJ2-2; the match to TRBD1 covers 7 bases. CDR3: CASRQGTGELFF. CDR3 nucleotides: TGCGCCAGCAGACAGGGGACCGGGGAGCTGTTTTTT.